This paragraph reports one TCR beta chain. This clone was seen only once. Its antigen is currently not known. Within one base of it there is no much larger clone, and no base qualities were kept. Participants in the prospective study were enrolled through a virtual design, were aged roughly 18 to 100 years, and lived in approximately 25 United States geographic areas. Cohort assignment in the prospective study relied on participant-reported clinical history from a screening survey and a study questionnaire. A participant counted as exposed if, within 2 weeks of entering the study, that participant had been in contact with someone who had a PCR-confirmed or clinician-diagnosed COVID-19 case. Mobile phlebotomists in the prospective study collected whole blood, serum and a nasopharyngeal or oropharyngeal swab from every participant. Over an approximately 2-month period, participants in the prospective study had the option of providing additional blood draws and questionnaires. Before DNA extraction, prospective study blood samples were shipped either frozen or at room temperature.

TCRbeta CDR3 regions were amplified from genomic DNA using the immunoSEQ Assay, a bias-controlled multiplex PCR. On the authors' methods: The number of nucleated cells in each sample was estimated by amplification of reference gene primers within the assay. To quantify the absolute abundance of each unique TCRbeta CDR3 rearrangement, sequence reads were collapsed and filtered. For each sample, productive Simpson clonality was calculated as the square root of Simpson's diversity index across productive rearrangements. The source is immuneACCESS, and TCRdb retained only in-frame sequences with V and J called. Part of the clones is not carried over; for the studies checked, unresolved V genes explain less than half of this, and the remainder is unexplained. That table gives V, J and clone size, and the DNA gave D and trimming. In this sample the table shows about 220,000 clones, about 83% of which occur a single time. The top ten clones comprise about 4.8% of the sample.

Trimming leaves V shorter by 4 bases and J shorter by 5 bases, with the junction holding 10 bases beyond the gene matches. The germline V gene provides CDR1 SGHRS and CDR2 YFSETQ. Taken from cysteine to phenylalanine, the CDR3 has 17 residues. Only the CDR3 DNA is retained, 51 bases long and in frame from the first base. The data belong to a study of blood T cell repertoires in COVID-19 (dated by TCRdb to 2019 to 2021). With regard to the full study: Samples from collaborators originated in the United States, Italy and Spain and spanned both the acute and convalescent phases of COVID-19. The prospective study material was composed of cDNA or gDNA derived from T cells, B-cell-depleted T cells, or PBMCs. The dataset comprised deeply sampled blood TCRbeta repertoires from subjects exposed to, actively infected with, or recovered from COVID-19. The repertoires were released in a freely available public database intended as a resource for research on the immune response to SARS-CoV-2. Samples were obtained from the ongoing ImmuneRACE study (first 160 participants) and from approximately 1,200 subjects provided by 6 global collaborators. A de-identified subject ID, COVID-19 status, age in years and sex were almost always included in the sample metadata. HLA class I and class II types, where available, came from metadata supplied by the sample provider rather than from assay-based typing.

The investigation overall reported the following: How much clinical and demographic metadata was included differed by source and by participant, and the metadata was provided uncurated.

The rearranged segments are TRBV5-1 and TRBJ2-5; 14 nucleotides in the junction match TRBD2. Source material: PBMCs or T cells enriched from blood (not recorded which). The TCR comes from a woman aged 45-59 years who had been exposed to COVID-19. The DNA reads as follows: TGCGCCAGCAGCCCTGGGACTAGCGGGGGCTCGAGGGAGACCCAGTACTTC. This translates into CASSPGTSGGSRETQYF.